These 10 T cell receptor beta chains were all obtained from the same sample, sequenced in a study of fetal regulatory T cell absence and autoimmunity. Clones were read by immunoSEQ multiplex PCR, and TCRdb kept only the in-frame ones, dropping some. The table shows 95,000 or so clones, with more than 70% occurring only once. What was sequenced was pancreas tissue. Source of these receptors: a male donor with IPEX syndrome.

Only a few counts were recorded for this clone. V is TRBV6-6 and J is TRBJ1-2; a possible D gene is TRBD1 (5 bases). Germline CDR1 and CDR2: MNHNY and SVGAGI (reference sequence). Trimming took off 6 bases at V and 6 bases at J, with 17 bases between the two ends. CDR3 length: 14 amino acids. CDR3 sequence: CASRRGQGKDGYTF. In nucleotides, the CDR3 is TGTGCCAGCAGAAGAGGGCAGGGTAAGGATGGCTACACCTTC.

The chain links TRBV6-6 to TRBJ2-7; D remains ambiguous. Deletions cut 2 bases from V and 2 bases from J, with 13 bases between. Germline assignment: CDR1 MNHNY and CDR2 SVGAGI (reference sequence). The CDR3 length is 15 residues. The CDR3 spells CASSYPPIPTYEQYF. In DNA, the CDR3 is TGTGCCAGCAGTTACCCCCCTATCCCCACCTACGAGCAGTACTTC.

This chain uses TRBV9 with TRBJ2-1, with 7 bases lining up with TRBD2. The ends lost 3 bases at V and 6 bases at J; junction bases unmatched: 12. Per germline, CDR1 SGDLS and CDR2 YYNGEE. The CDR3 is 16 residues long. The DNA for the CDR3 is TGTGCCAGCAGCGGCGTTCAGACTAGCAAACCCAATGAGCAGTTCTTC. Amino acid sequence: CASSGVQTSKPNEQFF.

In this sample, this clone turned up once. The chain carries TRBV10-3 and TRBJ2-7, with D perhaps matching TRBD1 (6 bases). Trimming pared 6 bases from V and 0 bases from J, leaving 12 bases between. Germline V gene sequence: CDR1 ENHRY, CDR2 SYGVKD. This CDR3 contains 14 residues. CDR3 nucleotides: TGTGCCATCAGGGGGGCCTTGAGCTCCTACGAGCAGTACTTC. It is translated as CAIRGALSSYEQYF.

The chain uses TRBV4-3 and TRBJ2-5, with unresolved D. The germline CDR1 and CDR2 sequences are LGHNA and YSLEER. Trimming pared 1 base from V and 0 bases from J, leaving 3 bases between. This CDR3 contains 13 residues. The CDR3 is CASSQGHQETQYF. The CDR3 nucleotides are TGCGCCAGCAGCCAAGGACACCAAGAGACCCAGTACTTC.

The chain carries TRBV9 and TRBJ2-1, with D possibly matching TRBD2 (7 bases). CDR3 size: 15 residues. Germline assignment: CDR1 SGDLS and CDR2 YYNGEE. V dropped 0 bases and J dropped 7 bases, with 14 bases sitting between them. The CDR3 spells CASSVVGGAGNEQFF. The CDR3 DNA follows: TGTGCCAGCAGCGTAGTAGGGGGGGCCGGAAATGAGCAGTTCTTC. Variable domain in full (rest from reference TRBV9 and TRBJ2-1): DSGVTQTPKHLITATGQRVTLRCSPRSGDLSVYWYQQSLDQGLQFLIQYYNGEERAKGNILERFSAQQFPDLHSELNLSSLELGDSALYFCASSVVGGAGNEQFFGPGTRLTVL.

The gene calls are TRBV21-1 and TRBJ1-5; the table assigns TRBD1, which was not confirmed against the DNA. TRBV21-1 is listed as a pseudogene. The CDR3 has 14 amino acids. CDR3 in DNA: TGTGCCAGCAGCAAGGGACAGGGCAATCAGCCCCAGCATTTT. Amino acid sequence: CASSKGQGNQPQHF.

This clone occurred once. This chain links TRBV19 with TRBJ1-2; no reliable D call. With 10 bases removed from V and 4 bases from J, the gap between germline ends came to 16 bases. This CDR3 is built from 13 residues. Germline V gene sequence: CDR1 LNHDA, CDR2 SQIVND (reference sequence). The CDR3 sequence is CATSPGRLYGYTF. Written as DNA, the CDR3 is TGTGCCACTAGCCCGGGCAGGCTCTATGGCTACACCTTC.

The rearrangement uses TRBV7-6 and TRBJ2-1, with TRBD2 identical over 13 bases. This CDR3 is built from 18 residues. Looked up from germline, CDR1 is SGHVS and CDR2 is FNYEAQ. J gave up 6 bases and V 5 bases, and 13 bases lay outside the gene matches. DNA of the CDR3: TGTGCCAGCAGCCCATTTTCCCCTCGGACTAGCGGGAGCAATGAGCAGTTCTTC. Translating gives CASSPFSPRTSGSNEQFF.

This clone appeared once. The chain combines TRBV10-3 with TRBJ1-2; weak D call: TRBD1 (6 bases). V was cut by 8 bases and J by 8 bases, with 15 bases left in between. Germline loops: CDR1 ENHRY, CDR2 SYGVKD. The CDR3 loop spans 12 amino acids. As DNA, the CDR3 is TGTGCCATCTCATCAGGGGAAGTCGGCTACACCTTC. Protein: CAISSGEVGYTF.